One sample yielded the 28 T cell receptor beta chains listed below, sequenced in a study of blood T cell repertoires in COVID-19. The table came from immunoSEQ multiplex PCR; TCRdb's copy has only in-frame clones and leaves some out. The data contain fewer than 85,000 clones, around 86% of them singletons. The specimen sequenced was peripheral blood. All receptors come from a man aged 45-65 years with active COVID-19.

J is TRBJ1-1 and V is TRBV10-3; TRBD1 aligns across 7 bases. Per the germline V gene, CDR1 is ENHRY and CDR2 is SYGVKD. With V trimmed by 6 bases and J by 3 bases, 4 bases remained unmatched. This CDR3 has 13 residues. Here the CDR3 reads CAIRRQGDTEAFF. The CDR3 nucleotides read TGTGCCATCAGGCGACAGGGCGACACTGAAGCTTTCTTT.

Details on this clone: The germline gene is not matched at one end of the junction; a read error may be the cause. This chain joins TRBV7-7 and TRBJ2-2; TRBD1 matches at 7 bases. The CDR3 length is 14 residues. Germline V gives CDR1 SSHAT, CDR2 FNYEAQ (reference sequence). This CDR3 reads CASSLTGSTGELFF. CDR3 nucleotide sequence: TGTGCTAGCAGCTTGACAGGGTCCACCGGGGAGCTGTTTTTT.

The CDR3 DNA reads as TGTGCCAGCTCACTAAATAGGCTAGCGGGAGCGTCGAACGGGGAGCTGTTTTTT. This encodes CASSLNRLAGASNGELFF. This chain connects TRBV18 to TRBJ2-2; 10 bases are a match to TRBD2. The CDR3 runs to 18 residues. V shed 4 bases and J 7 bases; nucleotides not matched to a gene: 15. CDR1 and CDR2 (germline): KGHSH, LQKENI. The whole variable domain, filled in from reference TRBV18 and TRBJ2-2, reads NAGVMQNPRHLVRRRGQEARLRCSPMKGHSHVYWYRQLPEEGLKFMVYLQKENIIDESGMPKERFSAEFPKEGPSILRIQQVVRGDSAAYFCASSLNRLAGASNGELFFGEGSRLTVL.

This chain links TRBV9 with TRBJ2-7; possibly TRBD1 for D (5 bases). The CDR3 spans 14 residues. The V gene lost 4 bases and the J gene lost 4 bases, with 15 bases spanning the gap. In germline, CDR1 is SGDLS, CDR2 YYNGEE. The CDR3 region has the DNA TGTGCCAGCAGCCCAGACCCAGGGCGGTACGAGCAGTACTTC. Its protein is CASSPDPGRYEQYF.

The chain recombines TRBV7-2 with TRBJ1-6; tentative D call: TRBD1 (6 bases). Deletions cut 5 bases from V and 5 bases from J, with 10 bases between. Germline CDR1 and CDR2: SGHTA and FQGNSA. The CDR3 is made up of 14 amino acids. The CDR3 DNA is TGTGCCAGCAGCCCGGGGGGCCATAATTCACCCCTCCACTTT. This sequence encodes CASSPGGHNSPLHF.

This chain joins TRBV4-3 and TRBJ1-6; D is undetermined. This CDR3 spans 18 amino acids. The germline CDR1 and CDR2 sequences are LGHNA and YSLEER. V was clipped by 0 bases and J by 5 bases, with 17 bases between them. The CDR3 DNA follows: TGCGCCAGCAGCCAAGAATTACAGCGGCGAATTAATAATTCACCCCTCCACTTT. It encodes CASSQELQRRINNSPLHF.

This rearrangement joins TRBV5-4 to TRBJ1-1, with 10 positions matching TRBD1. The junction had 3 bases not matched to a gene; V was cut back by 3 bases and J by 1 base. Germline V gene lookup returns CDR1 SGHNT and CDR2 YYREEE (reference sequence). The CDR3 is 15 amino acids. CDR3 nucleotide sequence: TGTGCCAGCAGCTCAGGACAGGGGGGGAACACTGAAGCTTTCTTT. This sequence encodes CASSSGQGGNTEAFF.

The chain couples TRBV19 to TRBJ2-6; D may be TRBD2 (6 bases). Trimming stripped 8 bases from V and 3 bases from J, with 11 bases between. Germline CDR1 is LNHDA and CDR2 is SQIVND (reference sequence). This CDR3 has 14 residues. For the CDR3, the DNA is TGTGCCAGTCGGAGGGATAGTGGGGCCAACGTCCTGACTTTC. As protein: CASRRDSGANVLTF.

The J gene is TRBJ2-1, the V gene TRBV5-6; 11 bases match TRBD2. The CDR3 loop spans 17 amino acids. Per the germline V gene, CDR1 is SGHDT and CDR2 is YYEEEE. J lost 9 bases, V lost 2 bases, and 13 bases had no gene match. The CDR3 spells CASSLYRGSGRATEQFF. The CDR3 coding sequence is TGTGCCAGCAGCTTATACAGGGGTAGCGGGAGGGCAACTGAGCAGTTCTTC.

V usage is TRBV11-3 and J usage is TRBJ2-3; a possible D gene is TRBD2 (6 bases). This CDR3 is built from 14 residues. The germline CDR1 and CDR2 sequences are SGHNT and YENEEA. V was pared by 5 bases and J by 6 bases, with 15 bases between. The CDR3 loop reads CASSPGREPDTQYF. CDR3 coding DNA: TGTGCCAGCAGCCCGGGCCGGGAGCCGGATACGCAGTATTTT. Full variable domain (outside the CDR3, taken from reference TRBV11-3 and TRBJ2-3): EAGVVQSPRYKIIEKKQPVAFWCNPISGHNTLYWYLQNLGQGPELLIRYENEEAVDDSQLPKDRFSAERLKGVDSTLKIQPAELGDSAVYLCASSPGREPDTQYFGPGTRLTVL.

The CDR3 nucleotides are TGTGCCAGTAGTTCCGGGGGTCTCCAACCCCAGCATTTT. Amino acid sequence: CASSSGGLQPQHF. The V gene is TRBV19, the J gene TRBJ1-5, with TRBD1 as a possible D gene (5 bases). The V gene lost 5 bases and the J gene lost 10 bases, with 15 bases spanning the gap. Per the germline V gene, CDR1 is LNHDA and CDR2 is SQIVND (reference sequence). This CDR3 spans 13 amino acids.

J is TRBJ1-1 and V is TRBV7-9, with D perhaps matching TRBD1 (5 bases). This CDR3 region has 13 residues. The V end was cut by 4 bases, the J end by 5 bases, with 11 bases between. Per germline, CDR1 SEHNR and CDR2 FQNEAQ (reference sequence). CDR3 protein: CASSSQQETEAFF. DNA for the CDR3: TGTGCCAGCAGCTCTCAACAGGAGACTGAAGCTTTCTTT. Drawing the rest from reference TRBV7-9 and TRBJ1-1, the complete variable domain is DTGVSQNPRHKITKRGQNVTFRCDPISEHNRLYWYRQTLGQGPEFLTYFQNEAQLEKSRLLSDRFSAERPKGSFSTLEIQRTEQGDSAMYLCASSSQQETEAFFGQGTRLTVV.

V usage is TRBV24-1 and J usage is TRBJ2-3; TRBD1 might be the D (7 bases). This CDR3 is 20 amino acids long. V dropped 4 bases and J dropped 2 bases, with 27 bases sitting between them. Germline V gene lookup returns CDR1 KGHDR and CDR2 SFDVKD. The CDR3 region has the DNA TGTGCCACCAGTGACAGGGCAGGGCAGGGGGGCAACTCGCACACAGATACGCAGTATTTT. This sequence encodes CATSDRAGQGGNSHTDTQYF.

The genes are TRBV14 and TRBJ2-1; 9 bases map to TRBD2. With V trimmed by 3 bases and J by 1 base, 13 bases remained unmatched. The CDR3 loop spans 19 amino acids. Germline CDR1 reads SGHDN; CDR2 reads FVKESK. This CDR3 is CASSHPSGTTYLSYNEQFF. DNA of the CDR3: TGTGCCAGCAGCCATCCTAGCGGGACTACCTACCTTTCCTACAATGAGCAGTTCTTC.

The rearrangement joins TRBV6-5 to TRBJ2-3; D remains ambiguous. The CDR3 has 16 amino acids. Between the trimmed V and J ends, which lost 0 bases and 2 bases, there was a span of 12 bases. From germline, CDR1 is MNHEY and CDR2 SVGAGI. The CDR3 sequence is CASSYSKSRLTDTQYF. Here the CDR3 DNA reads TGTGCCAGCAGTTACTCGAAGAGCAGGCTCACAGATACGCAGTATTTT.

This sequence joins TRBV7-2 and TRBJ1-4; no clear D gene. In germline, CDR1 is SGHTA, CDR2 FQGNSA. Between the trimmed V and J ends, which lost 0 bases and 7 bases, there was a span of 9 bases. The CDR3 is 14 amino acids. This CDR3 reads CASSLALSSEKLFF. The CDR3, as DNA: TGTGCCAGCAGCTTAGCGCTTAGTAGTGAAAAACTGTTTTTT.

This sequence joins TRBV3-1 (or the pseudogene TRBV3-2) and TRBJ2-3, with TRBD2 as a possible D gene (5 bases). V dropped 0 bases and J dropped 4 bases, with 8 bases sitting between them. The CDR3 runs 14 residues. Germline CDR1 and CDR2: LGHDT and YNNKEL (reference sequence). The CDR3: CASSQESSADTQYF. In DNA form, the CDR3 reads TGTGCCAGCAGCCAAGAAAGTAGCGCAGATACGCAGTATTTT.

J is TRBJ2-2 and V is TRBV2, with TRBD2 matching over 8 bases. The CDR3 length is 17 residues. From germline, CDR1 is SNHLY and CDR2 FYNNEI. The V and J ends lost 2 bases and 6 bases, in that order; junction bases with no gene match: 11. CDR3 residues: CASSERAGAAGAGELFF. For the CDR3, the DNA is TGTGCCAGCAGTGAACGAGCGGGGGCCGCAGGGGCCGGGGAGCTGTTTTTT.

The chain couples TRBV6-1 to TRBJ1-5, with a tentative D call TRBD1 (6 bases). V gave up 0 bases and J gave up 2 bases, with 11 bases separating them. The length of the CDR3 is 16 residues. CDR1 and CDR2 (germline): MNHNS, SASEGT. CDR3 nucleotides: TGTGCCAGCAGTGAAGCGAGGGCAGGGGGCAATCAGCCCCAGCATTTT. This translates into CASSEARAGGNQPQHF.

The genes are TRBV5-5 and TRBJ2-1, with D tentatively TRBD1 (5 bases). V lost 3 bases, J lost 1 base, and 11 bases lay in between. CDR3 length: 15 amino acids. CDR1 is SGHKS, CDR2 YYEKEE, per germline (reference sequence). The CDR3: CASSSLGVSYNEQFF. The CDR3 coding sequence is TGTGCCAGCAGCTCTTTAGGGGTTTCCTACAATGAGCAGTTCTTC.

This clone was observed a few times. The chain has TRBV19 and TRBJ2-1, with unresolved D. CDR3 length: 15 amino acids. Trimming took off 7 bases at V and 0 bases at J, with 13 bases between the two ends. Germline assignment: CDR1 LNHDA and CDR2 SQIVND (reference sequence). CDR3: CASTARLSSYNEQFF. The CDR3 nucleotides are TGTGCCAGTACGGCGCGGTTGAGCTCCTACAATGAGCAGTTCTTC. Combining the CDR3 with reference TRBV19 and TRBJ2-1 gives the whole variable domain DGGITQSPKYLFRKEGQNVTLSCEQNLNHDAMYWYRQDPGQGLRLIYYSQIVNDFQKGDIAEGYSVSREKKESFPLTVTSAQKNPTAFYLCASTARLSSYNEQFFGPGTRLTVL.

V and J are TRBV2 and TRBJ1-2; D call uncertain. The CDR3 length is 14 residues. V dropped 6 bases and J dropped 2 bases, with 13 bases sitting between them. Looked up from germline, CDR1 is SNHLY and CDR2 is FYNNEI. The CDR3 nucleotides are TGTGCCAGCAGCTTTATGGGAGCCAACTATGGCTACACCTTC. Amino acids: CASSFMGANYGYTF.

V gene TRBV28 combines with J gene TRBJ1-4, with D perhaps TRBD1 (6 bases). Per germline, CDR1 MDHEN and CDR2 SYDVKM. V was shortened by 6 bases and J by 0 bases, with 11 bases between the two germline ends. The CDR3 has 15 amino acids. The CDR3 here is CASRLSGATNEKLFF. In DNA form, the CDR3 reads TGTGCCAGCAGACTTTCAGGGGCAACTAATGAAAAACTGTTTTTT.

The chain has TRBV6-5 and TRBJ1-2; the D gene is possibly TRBD1 (5 bases). The CDR3 covers 13 residues. V dropped 7 bases and J dropped 7 bases, with 16 bases sitting between them. Germline V gene sequence: CDR1 MNHEY, CDR2 SVGAGI. The CDR3 spells CASTKGRVLGYTF. CDR3 nucleotide sequence: TGTGCCAGCACCAAGGGCAGGGTACTTGGCTACACCTTC.

The J gene is TRBJ2-7, the V gene TRBV11-3, with 9 nucleotides matching TRBD2. The V gene's germline CDR1 is SGHNT and CDR2 YENEEA. Trimming took 1 base from V and 3 from J; bases not matched to a gene: 13. The CDR3 length is 18 residues. DNA of the CDR3: TGTGCCAGCAGCTTAGGGGTTAATAGCGGGAGTAAGTTCTACGAGCAGTACTTC. This translates into CASSLGVNSGSKFYEQYF.

The genes are TRBV9 and TRBJ2-3; TRBD2 agrees at 11 bases. Losses at the gene ends were 3 bases for V and 2 bases for J; bases not matched to a gene: 2. Germline CDR1 and CDR2: SGDLS and YYNGEE. The CDR3 length is 15 residues. CDR3 nucleotide sequence: TGTGCCAGCAGCGAACTAGCGGGGGTCACAGATACGCAGTATTTT. Translation gives CASSELAGVTDTQYF. Full variable domain (rest looked up from reference TRBV9 and TRBJ2-3): DSGVTQTPKHLITATGQRVTLRCSPRSGDLSVYWYQQSLDQGLQFLIQYYNGEERAKGNILERFSAQQFPDLHSELNLSSLELGDSALYFCASSELAGVTDTQYFGPGTRLTVL.

The V call is TRBV28, the J call TRBJ2-5; 7 nucleotides agree with TRBD1. The CDR3 totals 13 residues. V shed 5 bases, J shed 7 bases, and the junction held 7 bases outside the gene matches. In germline, CDR1 is MDHEN, CDR2 SYDVKM. The CDR3 nucleotides read TGTGCCAGCAGTAGGGACAGCCTGGGGACCCAGTACTTC. Translated, it gives CASSRDSLGTQYF.

The chain employs TRBV3-1 (or the pseudogene TRBV3-2) and TRBJ2-7; 9 bases line up with TRBD2. The CDR3 is made up of 17 amino acids. Germline assignment: CDR1 LGHDT and CDR2 YNNKEL (reference sequence). J gave up 4 bases and V 1 base, and 11 bases lay outside the gene matches. The CDR3 nucleotides read TGTGCCAGCAGCCAAGGCTTTAGCGGGAGCCTCCCTTACGAGCAGTACTTC. Its protein product is CASSQGFSGSLPYEQYF.